This TCR beta chain stems from a study of tumor-infiltrating lymphocytes in primary liver carcinoma. The V and J ends lost 7 bases and 4 bases respectively, with 16 bases between them. This CDR3 comprises 15 residues. Germline loops: CDR1 SGHAT, CDR2 FQNNGV. TCR beta cDNA was prepared out of around 460 ng total RNA by means of a constant-region primer. Nested multiplex PCR, run for three rounds with slightly modified ARM-PCR, yielded TCR beta libraries. TRBV1-TRBV30 forward primers paired with a C-beta reverse primer drove the first two PCR rounds, roughly 9 cycles each. TCRdb recomputed calls from the multiplex PCR reads with MiXCR, one row per CDR3 protein. The table records 50,000 to 70,000 distinct CDR3 sequences, roughly 70% of them present only once. Investigators took RNA and DNA out together from approximately 22-30 mg of unsorted bulk tissue.

The sequence came from a man in his forties with primary liver carcinoma and hepatitis B virus infection. This chain uses TRBV11-2 with TRBJ2-2; D uncertain. The source material was liver tumor tissue from sampling region 2. Subset given: tumor region T2, inferior pole. Here the CDR3 DNA reads TGTGCCAGCAACTTTGCGAGATCGAGCACCGGGGAGCTGTTTTTT. Amino acids: CASNFARSSTGELFF.